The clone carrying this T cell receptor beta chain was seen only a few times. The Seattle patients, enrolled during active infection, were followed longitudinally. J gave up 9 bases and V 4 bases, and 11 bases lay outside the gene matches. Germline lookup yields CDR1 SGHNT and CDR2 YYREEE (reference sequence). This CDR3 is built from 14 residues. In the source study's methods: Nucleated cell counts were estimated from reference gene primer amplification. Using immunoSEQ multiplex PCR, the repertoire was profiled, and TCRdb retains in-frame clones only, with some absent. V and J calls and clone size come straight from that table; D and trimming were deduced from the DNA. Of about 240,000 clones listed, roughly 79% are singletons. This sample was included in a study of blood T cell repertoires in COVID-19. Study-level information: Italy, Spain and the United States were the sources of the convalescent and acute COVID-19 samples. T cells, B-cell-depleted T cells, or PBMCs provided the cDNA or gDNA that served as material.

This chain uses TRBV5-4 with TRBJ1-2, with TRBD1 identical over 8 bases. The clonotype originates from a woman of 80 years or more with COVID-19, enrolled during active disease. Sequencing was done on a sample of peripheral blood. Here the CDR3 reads CASSPTGTGLSYTF. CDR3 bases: TGTGCCAGCAGCCCGACAGGGACAGGCTTAAGCTACACCTTC.